Sequencing of this TCR beta chain was carried out in a study of graft-versus-host responses after intestinal transplantation. Graft tissue processing released intraepithelial and lamina propria lymphocytes. The V gene's germline CDR1 is SGHVS and CDR2 FQNEAQ. V was shortened by 1 base and J by 5 bases, with 9 bases between the two germline ends. This CDR3 spans 14 amino acids. TCRdb keeps only in-frame clones here, not all; method: immunoSEQ multiplex PCR. The sample records approximately 8,200 clones, about 68% being singletons. The TCR comes from a human patient who received an intestinal transplant, so some T cells may come from the graft donor. The chain employs TRBV7-8 and TRBJ2-4; D gene unclear. The sequenced sample was ileum tissue, obtained roughly 230 days after intestinal transplant. DNA for the CDR3: TGTGCCAGCAGCTTAGGTGGGCCTCAAAACATTCAGTACTTC. It is translated as CASSLGGPQNIQYF. Full variable domain (rest looked up from reference TRBV7-8 and TRBJ2-4): GAGVSQSPRYKVAKRGQDVALRCDPISGHVSLFWYQQALGQGPEFLTYFQNEAQLDKSGLPSDRFFAERPEGSVSTLKIQRTQQEDSAVYLCASSLGGPQNIQYFGAGTRLSVL.